The 27 T cell receptor beta chains below were found in one sample sequenced in a study of identical twins. Using its own MiXCR run on the 5' RACE reads, TCRdb lists one record per CDR3 protein. The sample holds 500,000 to 650,000 distinct CDR3 sequences, around 7.4% seen once. These data also featured in a second study, about yellow fever vaccine responses in identical twins.

The sequencing input was PBMCs. The source of these receptors is a woman aged 18-29 years in good health.

In this sample, this clonotype turned up a few times. The chain uses TRBV2 and TRBJ2-1; TRBD2 aligns across 8 bases. With 0 bases clipped from V and 10 bases from J, the junction kept 8 bases outside the gene matches. The CDR3 extends over 15 amino acids. Germline CDR1 reads SNHLY; CDR2 reads FYNNEI. CDR3 in amino acids: CASSEARGSGAEQFF. As DNA, the CDR3 is TGTGCCAGCAGTGAAGCGCGGGGTAGCGGGGCCGAGCAGTTCTTC.

This clonotype was counted between two and nine times. The chain is built from TRBV7-3 and TRBJ2-3; a weak D match, TRBD1 (5 bases). The CDR3 is 16 amino acids. The V end was cut by 2 bases, the J end by 2 bases, with 14 bases between. The germline V gene encodes CDR1 SGHTA and CDR2 FQGTGA. The CDR3 sequence is CASSLRTNPYTDTQYF. CDR3 in DNA: TGTGCCAGCAGCTTACGGACAAACCCTTACACAGATACGCAGTATTTT.

DNA of the CDR3: TGTGCCAGCAGCGTAGGGAGTAGCGGGGTCCAAGAGACCCAGTACTTC. Its protein is CASSVGSSGVQETQYF. The chain is built from TRBV9 and TRBJ2-5; 8 nucleotides match TRBD2. CDR3 length: 16 residues. Germline trimming cut 0 bases from V and 1 base from J; bases unmatched to any gene: 5. Germline V gives CDR1 SGDLS, CDR2 YYNGEE. The whole variable domain, filled in from reference TRBV9 and TRBJ2-5, reads DSGVTQTPKHLITATGQRVTLRCSPRSGDLSVYWYQQSLDQGLQFLIQYYNGEERAKGNILERFSAQQFPDLHSELNLSSLELGDSALYFCASSVGSSGVQETQYFGPGTRLLVL.

This clonotype occurred many times. V gene TRBV5-1 combines with J gene TRBJ2-3; weak D call: TRBD2 (6 bases). Per germline, CDR1 SGHRS and CDR2 YFSETQ. The CDR3 spans 19 residues. Trimming took 5 bases from V and 1 from J, leaving 26 bases between them. As DNA, the CDR3 is TGCGCCAGCAGTACCGTGGAGGGTGGTGGTTCAGTTCGCACAGATACGCAGTATTTT. Its protein is CASSTVEGGGSVRTDTQYF.

The table lists this clonotype with a few counts. This chain links TRBV5-1 with TRBJ2-5, with a weak D call TRBD2 (7 bases). Trimming left V 2 bases short and J 4 bases short, with 12 bases between. This CDR3 region has 14 residues. Germline V gene sequence: CDR1 SGHRS, CDR2 YFSETQ. The DNA for the CDR3 is TGCGCCAGCAGCTTAACGGGGGGCAGAGAGACCCAGTACTTC. Encoded protein: CASSLTGGRETQYF.

This clonotype was picked up many times. The chain joins TRBV14 to TRBJ2-7; TRBD2 is a possible D gene (6 bases). This CDR3 is built from 14 residues. Looked up from germline, CDR1 is SGHDN and CDR2 is FVKESK. With 1 base removed from V and 7 bases from J, the gap between germline ends came to 14 bases. In DNA form, the CDR3 reads TGTGCCAGCAGCCAAGTGACGGGAGTAGGGGAGCAGTACTTC. Translation: CASSQVTGVGEQYF.

This clonotype was found once. The junction shows a germline mismatch at one end, possibly a read error. V and J are TRBV11-2 and TRBJ2-1; TRBD2 matches 11 bases. Germline V gene lookup returns CDR1 SGHAT and CDR2 FQNNGV. This CDR3 is 18 amino acids long. The CDR3 region has the DNA TGTGCCAGCAGCTTTATAGCGGGGGGGCCGGGCTCCTACAATGAGCAGATCTTC. This codes for CASSFIAGGPGSYNEQIF.

This clonotype was seen many times. The chain couples TRBV3-1 to TRBJ2-1; maybe TRBD2 (7 bases). Trimming stripped 4 bases from V and 7 bases from J, with 20 bases between. Germline values: CDR1 LGHDT, CDR2 YNNKEL (reference sequence). The CDR3 extends over 16 amino acids. The DNA of the CDR3 is TGTGCCAGCAGCCCCCAGGGGAGGGGCAATGGGAATGAGCAGTTCTTC. Its translation: CASSPQGRGNGNEQFF.

This clonotype has only a few counts. The DNA for the CDR3 is TGTGCCAGCAGTGGGGGTTCGCCCGGGGAGCTGTTTTTT. Translated, it gives CASSGGSPGELFF. The rearrangement joins TRBV6-2 or TRBV6-3 to TRBJ2-2; D tentatively reads TRBD1 or TRBD2 (5 bases each). Germline V gene data show CDR1 as MNHEY and CDR2 as SVGEGT. The CDR3 contains 13 residues. V was pared by 5 bases and J by 6 bases, with 10 bases between.

This clonotype has more than one count but fewer than ten. This chain joins TRBV14 and TRBJ1-6; tentative D call: TRBD1 (5 bases). CDR3 length: 14 amino acids. The germline V gene encodes CDR1 SGHDN and CDR2 FVKESK. The V and J ends lost 5 bases and 6 bases respectively, with 11 bases between them. Here the CDR3 reads CASSRDGTNSPLHF. The CDR3 nucleotides are TGTGCCAGCAGCAGGGACGGAACTAATTCACCCCTCCACTTT.

This clonotype was detected ten times or more. The chain couples TRBV29-1 to TRBJ2-1, with D possibly being TRBD1 (5 bases). The germline V and J ends were trimmed by 3 bases and 0 bases, with 12 bases remaining between them. CDR3 length: 15 residues. The germline V gene encodes CDR1 SQVTM and CDR2 ANQGSEA. CDR3 nucleotides: TGCAGCGTTGAGGGGCGGACCAGCTCCTACAATGAGCAGTTCTTC. This gives the protein CSVEGRTSSYNEQFF.

The chain links TRBV28 to TRBJ2-7, with 9 bases fitting TRBD1. Germline V gene data show CDR1 as MDHEN and CDR2 as SYDVKM. Losses at the gene ends were 8 bases for V and 0 bases for J; bases not matched to a gene: 5. CDR3 length: 14 residues. CDR3 loop: CASRRQGVSYEQYV. The CDR3 nucleotides are TGTGCCAGCCGTCGACAGGGGGTCTCCTACGAGCAGTACGTC.

As regards this clonotype: An end of the junction differs from the germline gene, which may be a read error. The chain couples TRBV20-1 to TRBJ1-5; maybe TRBD1 (5 bases). The CDR3 covers 18 residues. CDR1 and CDR2 from the germline V gene are DFQATT and SNEGSKA (reference sequence). The CDR3, as DNA: TGCTGTGCTAGCCGGACCCCAGGGTTAACGATGGTTAATCAGCCCCAGCATTTT. Its translation: CCASRTPGLTMVNQPQHF.

This clonotype was counted a few times. The V gene is TRBV20-1, the J gene TRBJ2-7; D remains unclear. CDR3 length: 11 residues. CDR1 DFQATT and CDR2 SNEGSKA come from the germline V gene (reference sequence). V was clipped by 3 bases and J by 4 bases, with 7 bases between them. CDR3: CSARPDYEQYF. DNA of the CDR3: TGCAGTGCTAGGCCTGATTACGAGCAGTACTTC.

The chain is built from TRBV21-1 and TRBJ2-1; the DNA was not used to check the table's D call, TRBD2. TRBV21-1 is given as a pseudogene. The CDR3 covers 17 residues. In nucleotides, the CDR3 is TGTGCCAGCAGCAAAGCGGTGAGGGGGGGCCCCTACAATGAGCAGTTCTTC. It translates to CASSKAVRGGPYNEQFF.

This clonotype showed up just a few times. The chain recombines TRBV3-1 with TRBJ2-3; tentatively, D is TRBD2 (5 bases). The length of the CDR3 is 13 residues. The germline gives CDR1 LGHDT, CDR2 YNNKEL (reference sequence). V was trimmed by 7 bases and J by 3 bases, leaving 11 bases between them. DNA of the CDR3: TGTGCCAGCACTTCAAGCGGAACAGATACGCAGTATTTT. Residues: CASTSSGTDTQYF.

This clonotype was seen ten or more times. The CDR3 is CASSQEHSYSNEKLFF. The CDR3 DNA sequence: TGCGCCAGCAGCCAAGAGCACTCATATTCTAATGAAAAACTGTTTTTT. The chain combines TRBV4-1 with TRBJ1-4; no definite D call. Trimming cost V 0 bases and J 3 bases, with 11 bases left between them. Germline CDR1 reads MGHRA; CDR2 reads YSYEKL. The CDR3 contains 16 residues.

This clonotype was counted between two and nine times. This chain connects TRBV27 to TRBJ2-1; TRBD2 matches at 11 bases. CDR1 and CDR2 (germline): MNHEY, SMNVEV (reference sequence). This CDR3 contains 15 residues. V lost 7 bases, J lost 6 bases, and 8 bases stayed unmatched. The CDR3 protein is CASTLSGRASNEQFF. CDR3 bases: TGTGCCAGCACCCTTAGCGGGAGGGCCTCCAATGAGCAGTTCTTC.

This clonotype was recorded a few times. V is TRBV11-2 and J is TRBJ2-7; TRBD1 or TRBD2 may be the D gene (6 bases each). The CDR3 is made up of 11 amino acids. Between the trimmed V and J ends, which lost 11 bases and 5 bases, there was a span of 13 bases. The germline gives CDR1 SGHAT, CDR2 FQNNGV. CDR3 bases: TGTGCCTCCCCCGGGGGCAACGAGCAGTACTTC. This gives the protein CASPGGNEQYF.

This clonotype showed up just a few times. The chain employs TRBV10-1 and TRBJ2-3; the D gene is possibly TRBD2 (5 bases). V was cut by 3 bases and J by 1 base, with 8 bases left in between. Germline-derived CDR1 and CDR2 are WNHNN and SYGVQD (reference sequence). The CDR3 is 14 amino acids. CDR3 nucleotides: TGCGCCAGCAGTGAAGAGGGCCGCACAGATACGCAGTATTTT. Protein product: CASSEEGRTDTQYF.

Ten or more counts support this clonotype. This rearrangement joins TRBV7-7 to TRBJ2-3; D may correspond to TRBD1 or TRBD2 (5 bases each). Trimming removed 4 bases from V and 6 bases from J, with 14 bases in between. The germline V gene encodes CDR1 SSHAT and CDR2 FNYEAQ (reference sequence). The CDR3 is made up of 14 amino acids. CDR3 region: CASSSRGQADTQYF. The CDR3 region has the DNA TGTGCCAGCAGCTCCCGGGGCCAGGCGGATACGCAGTATTTT.

The table lists this clonotype with many counts. The chain combines TRBV12-3 or TRBV12-4 with TRBJ2-2, with D maybe TRBD1 (6 bases). V dropped 3 bases and J dropped 0 bases, with 11 bases sitting between them. The CDR3 covers 16 residues. CDR3: CASSFGTTTNTGELFF. The DNA for the CDR3 is TGTGCCAGCAGTTTTGGGACAACAACGAACACCGGGGAGCTGTTTTTT.

This clonotype was observed a few times. The chain has TRBV6-1 and TRBJ2-6; D is uncertain. The CDR3 length is 15 residues. The V end lost 5 bases, the J end lost 0 bases, and 8 bases lay between the germline ends. Per the germline V gene, CDR1 is MNHNS and CDR2 is SASEGT. The CDR3 DNA follows: TGTGCCAGCAGTCCCCTGAGCTCTGGGGCCAACGTCCTGACTTTC. It encodes CASSPLSSGANVLTF.

The chain has TRBV20-1 and TRBJ2-3; 14 bases match TRBD2. The germline CDR1 and CDR2 sequences are DFQATT and SNEGSKA (reference sequence). Trimming removed 3 bases from V and 0 bases from J; junction bases left unmatched: 5. The length of the CDR3 is 17 residues. The CDR3: CSARGLAGALSTDTQYF. In DNA form, the CDR3 reads TGCAGTGCTAGGGGACTAGCGGGAGCCCTGAGCACAGATACGCAGTATTTT.

This clonotype showed up many times. The chain carries TRBV2 and TRBJ1-1, with D tentatively TRBD1 (6 bases). This CDR3 spans 14 amino acids. V lost 5 bases and J 0 bases, leaving 10 bases between the germline ends. CDR1 is SNHLY, CDR2 FYNNEI, per germline. The CDR3 DNA reads TGTGCCAGCAGTCCAGGGGATTTGAACACTGAAGCTTTCTTT. Its protein is CASSPGDLNTEAFF.

This chain uses TRBV20-1 with TRBJ1-1; D is ambiguous. From germline, CDR1 is DFQATT and CDR2 SNEGSKA (reference sequence). This CDR3 has 15 residues. V lost 4 bases and J 6 bases, leaving 21 bases between the germline ends. The CDR3 sequence is CSAKPPGDRIAEAFF. The CDR3 region has the DNA TGCAGTGCTAAACCCCCAGGTGATCGAATAGCTGAAGCTTTCTTT.

In this sample, this clonotype turned up a few times. The CDR3 is CASSIRGQKNTEAFF. Written as DNA, the CDR3 is TGTGCCAGTAGTATAAGGGGACAGAAGAACACTGAAGCTTTCTTT. This rearrangement joins TRBV19 to TRBJ1-1; 7 nucleotides line up with TRBD1. Germline V CDR1 and CDR2: LNHDA, SQIVND (reference sequence). There are 15 residues in the CDR3. With 2 bases clipped from V and 1 base from J, the junction kept 4 bases outside the gene matches.